The next 22 T cell receptor beta chains were all read from a single sample in a study of blood T cell repertoires in COVID-19. Assay: immunoSEQ multiplex PCR; the TCRdb copy retains only in-frame clones and omits some. The sample carries over 110,000 clones, 80% to 90% recorded once. Source material: peripheral blood. The receptor set was obtained from a woman in her forties or fifties with acute or convalescent COVID-19.

Here the CDR3 reads CASRAGGGTYEQYF. Here the CDR3 DNA reads TGTGCCAGTCGAGCGGGAGGGGGGACCTACGAGCAGTACTTC. The chain recombines TRBV7-9 with TRBJ2-7; 10 positions agree with TRBD2. This CDR3 has 14 amino acids. With 9 bases clipped from V and 2 bases from J, the junction kept 7 bases outside the gene matches. Germline CDR1 is SEHNR and CDR2 is FQNEAQ (reference sequence). Full variable domain (outside the CDR3, taken from reference TRBV7-9 and TRBJ2-7): DTGVSQNPRHKITKRGQNVTFRCDPISEHNRLYWYRQTLGQGPEFLTYFQNEAQLEKSRLLSDRFSAERPKGSFSTLEIQRTEQGDSAMYLCASRAGGGTYEQYFGPGTRLTVT.

The V call is TRBV2, the J call TRBJ1-5; a possible D gene is TRBD1 (5 bases). V was pared by 6 bases and J by 1 base, with 13 bases between. There are 15 residues in the CDR3. Germline V gene data show CDR1 as SNHLY and CDR2 as FYNNEI. The DNA for the CDR3 is TGTGCCAGCAGGCCCGGGGGGGACAGCAATCAGCCCCAGCATTTT. Its translation is CASRPGGDSNQPQHF.

In its sample, this clone was seen a few times. This chain links TRBV10-3 with TRBJ2-7; 7 nucleotides line up with TRBD2. This CDR3 spans 12 amino acids. V lost 4 bases, J lost 5 bases, and 2 bases stayed unmatched. Germline CDR1 and CDR2: ENHRY and SYGVKD. The CDR3 spells CAISGRGDEQYF. The CDR3 DNA sequence: TGTGCCATCAGTGGTCGGGGGGACGAGCAGTACTTC.

This clone was picked up a small number of times. This chain connects TRBV4-2 to TRBJ2-1; no reliable D call. The germline gives CDR1 LGHNA, CDR2 YNFKEQ. Trimming removed 0 bases from V and 5 bases from J, with 8 bases in between. The CDR3 sequence is 14 residues long. The CDR3 DNA follows: TGTGCCAGCAGCCAAGAGGAGTCAGACAATGAGCAGTTCTTC. Translating it yields CASSQEESDNEQFF.

J is TRBJ1-1 and V is TRBV11-2, with D possibly matching TRBD1 (5 bases). CDR1 and CDR2 (germline): SGHAT, FQNNGV. CDR3 length equals 12 residues. Trimming removed 4 bases at V and 5 bases at J, with 8 bases between. CDR3 amino acids: CASSYDRTEAFF. The CDR3 DNA follows: TGTGCCAGCAGCTACGACAGAACTGAAGCTTTCTTT.

The count of this clone is one. The J gene is TRBJ2-7, the V gene TRBV6-5; 10 bases match TRBD1. The CDR3 contains 14 residues. Looked up from germline, CDR1 is MNHEY and CDR2 is SVGAGI. V shed 7 bases, J shed 2 bases, and the junction held 5 bases outside the gene matches. The CDR3 DNA reads TGTGCCAGCACGCAGGACAGGGGGGCCTACGAGCAGTACTTC. Translation: CASTQDRGAYEQYF.

This chain connects TRBV11-3 to TRBJ2-1; tentatively, D is TRBD1 (5 bases). This CDR3 spans 15 amino acids. Germline V lookup: CDR1 SGHNT, CDR2 YENEEA. Trimming stripped 0 bases from V and 4 bases from J, with 10 bases between. CDR3 sequence (DNA): TGTGCCAGCAGCTTAGAAGGGCAGGGATACAATGAGCAGTTCTTC. Translated, it gives CASSLEGQGYNEQFF.

The chain carries TRBV27 and TRBJ1-2; no reliable D call. This CDR3 region has 11 residues. With 6 bases removed from V and 8 bases from J, the gap between germline ends came to 10 bases. The germline V gene encodes CDR1 MNHEY and CDR2 SMNVEV (reference sequence). CDR3 in DNA: TGTGCCAGCAGCGAAGGGAGAGGCTACACCTTC. Encoded protein: CASSEGRGYTF.

V and J are TRBV7-9 and TRBJ2-7, with 8 bases aligning to TRBD1. The germline gives CDR1 SEHNR, CDR2 FQNEAQ (reference sequence). The CDR3 runs 16 residues. Unmatched junction bases numbered 13, after V lost 5 bases and J lost 4 bases. The CDR3 loop reads CASSTWRDRRGYEQYF. CDR3 bases: TGTGCCAGCAGCACCTGGCGGGACAGGAGAGGTTACGAGCAGTACTTC.

This clone showed up just a few times. The chain combines TRBV5-4 with TRBJ1-2; D perhaps matches TRBD1 (5 bases). V dropped 3 bases and J dropped 2 bases, with 14 bases sitting between them. The CDR3 has 15 residues. CDR1 is SGHNT and CDR2 is YYREEE in the germline V gene (reference sequence). Here the CDR3 DNA reads TGTGCCAGCAGCTGGAGACAGCCCGACAACTATGGCTACACCTTC. It translates to CASSWRQPDNYGYTF. Supplemented by reference TRBV5-4 and TRBJ1-2, the full variable domain reads ETGVTQSPTHLIKTRGQQVTLRCSSQSGHNTVSWYQQALGQGPQFIFQYYREEENGRGNFPPRFSGLQFPNYSSELNVNALELDDSALYLCASSWRQPDNYGYTFGSGTRLTVV.

In the case of this clone: The junction departs from germline at one end; a sequencing error may be responsible. The CDR3 here is CASRGEGSLRDF. In nucleotides, the CDR3 is TGTGCCAGTAGAGGGGAGGGGAGCCTTCGGGACTTC. The chain recombines TRBV19 with TRBJ2-5, with 7 bases matching TRBD2. Germline assignment: CDR1 LNHDA and CDR2 SQIVND (reference sequence). CDR3 length: 12 residues.

The gene calls are TRBV7-8 and TRBJ1-4; D gene ambiguous. Germline values: CDR1 SGHVS, CDR2 FQNEAQ. The CDR3 has 15 residues. V dropped 2 bases and J dropped 5 bases, with 12 bases sitting between them. Here the CDR3 reads CASSLSGSRNEKLFF. CDR3 DNA sequence: TGTGCCAGCAGCTTATCGGGTTCAAGGAATGAAAAACTGTTTTTT. The full variable domain, in which reference TRBV7-8 and TRBJ1-4 provide the parts outside the CDR3, is GAGVSQSPRYKVAKRGQDVALRCDPISGHVSLFWYQQALGQGPEFLTYFQNEAQLDKSGLPSDRFFAERPEGSVSTLKIQRTQQEDSAVYLCASSLSGSRNEKLFFGSGTQLSVL.

The chain joins TRBV29-1 to TRBJ2-1; 7 bases line up with TRBD2. The germline gives CDR1 SQVTM, CDR2 ANQGSEA. V lost 5 bases to trimming and J lost 5 bases; unmatched junction nucleotides: 6. The CDR3 totals 13 residues. The CDR3 DNA reads as TGCAGCGTTTTGGGTCTAGCGGACAATGAGCAGTTCTTC. This gives the protein CSVLGLADNEQFF.

This sequence joins TRBV6-2 or TRBV6-3 and TRBJ2-2; 7 nucleotides line up with TRBD2. J gave up 5 bases and V 0 bases, and 6 bases lay outside the gene matches. Germline V gene sequence: CDR1 MNHEY, CDR2 SVGEGT. CDR3 length: 16 amino acids. The CDR3: CASSYSRLAVTGELFF. The DNA of the CDR3 is TGTGCCAGCAGTTACTCGCGGCTAGCGGTAACCGGGGAGCTGTTTTTT.

V and J are TRBV11-1 and TRBJ1-1, with a possible D match to TRBD1 (5 bases). CDR1 SGHAT and CDR2 FQDESV come from the germline V gene (reference sequence). V was cut by 1 base and J by 1 base, with 10 bases left in between. The CDR3 has 15 amino acids. CDR3 region: CASSLGPGQNTEAFF. The CDR3 DNA reads TGTGCCAGCAGCTTAGGTCCAGGACAGAACACTGAAGCTTTCTTT. The full variable domain, in which reference TRBV11-1 and TRBJ1-1 provide the parts outside the CDR3, is EAEVAQSPRYKITEKSQAVAFWCDPISGHATLYWYRQILGQGPELLVQFQDESVVDDSQLPKDRFSAERLKGVDSTLKIQPAELGDSAMYLCASSLGPGQNTEAFFGQGTRLTVV.

The genes are TRBV6-4 and TRBJ1-2, with a possible D match to TRBD1 (5 bases). Germline V gene sequence: CDR1 MRHNA, CDR2 SNTAGT. This CDR3 has 15 residues. V lost 2 bases to trimming and J lost 1 base, with 11 bases between them. CDR3 DNA: TGTGCCAGCAGTGACGGGGGACTAAATAACTATGGCTACACCTTC. It is translated as CASSDGGLNNYGYTF.

J is TRBJ1-2 and V is TRBV6-5; TRBD1 aligns across 7 bases. V lost 5 bases to trimming and J lost 7 bases; unmatched junction nucleotides: 7. This CDR3 is built from 13 residues. Germline V CDR1 and CDR2: MNHEY, SVGAGI. CDR3 in amino acids: CASSPTGATGYTF. CDR3 DNA sequence: TGTGCCAGCAGTCCTACAGGGGCTACTGGCTACACCTTC.

The chain employs TRBV28 and TRBJ1-1, with D unclear. This CDR3 spans 11 amino acids. Trimming stripped 3 bases from V and 8 bases from J, with 7 bases between. The germline CDR1 and CDR2 sequences are MDHEN and SYDVKM. CDR3 sequence (DNA): TGTGCCAGCAGTTTGCCCACAGAAGCTTTCTTT. Amino acids: CASSLPTEAFF.

The V gene is TRBV6-5, the J gene TRBJ2-1, with D tentatively TRBD2 (6 bases). The V and J ends lost 8 bases and 4 bases respectively, with 9 bases between them. This CDR3 region has 12 residues. CDR1 is MNHEY and CDR2 is SVGAGI in the germline V gene. CDR3: CASRDWYNEQFF. The CDR3 DNA follows: TGTGCCAGCCGGGACTGGTACAATGAGCAGTTCTTC.

CDR3 coding DNA: TGTGCCAGCAGCCTAATAGCGGGAGGGCCGGGAAATGAGCAGTTCTTC. Translating gives CASSLIAGGPGNEQFF. The rearrangement links TRBV27 to TRBJ2-1, with TRBD2 identical over 11 bases. The length of the CDR3 is 16 residues. Germline V gene lookup returns CDR1 MNHEY and CDR2 SMNVEV (reference sequence). V was clipped by 6 bases and J by 7 bases; unmatched bases: 11.

Concerning this clone: Other DNA sequences in this sample translate to the same CDR3. The chain uses TRBV6-1 and TRBJ2-7; possibly TRBD1 for D (5 bases). CDR3 length equals 12 residues. The germline V gene encodes CDR1 MNHNS and CDR2 SASEGT. V lost 2 bases, J lost 3 bases, and 5 bases lay in between. This CDR3 reads CASSEQGYEQYF. As DNA, the CDR3 is TGTGCCAGCAGTGAACAGGGCTACGAGCAGTACTTC.

The chain couples TRBV3-1 (or the pseudogene TRBV3-2) to TRBJ2-3, with 11 bases identical to TRBD2. The CDR3 spans 16 residues. Trimming took 5 bases from V and 4 from J; bases not matched to a gene: 8. Per germline, CDR1 LGHDT and CDR2 YNNKEL (reference sequence). The DNA for the CDR3 is TGTGCCAGCAGCTTACGACTAGCGGGGTCGGCAGATACGCAGTATTTT. Protein product: CASSLRLAGSADTQYF.